A single sample gave rise to the 6 T cell receptor beta chains below, sequenced in a study of blood T cell repertoires in COVID-19. This table comes from immunoSEQ multiplex PCR, and its TCRdb copy is limited to in-frame clones, with some not included. The repertoire holds more than 95,000 clones, with 83% as singletons. The sample was peripheral blood. The receptors originated from a man aged 25 to 40 with acute or convalescent COVID-19.

This clone was seen a single time. The chain joins TRBV28 to TRBJ1-2; D is unclear. This CDR3 spans 14 amino acids. V lost 3 bases and J lost 4, with 12 bases in between. Germline CDR1 is MDHEN and CDR2 is SYDVKM. The CDR3 region has the DNA TGTGCCAGCAGTTTTGGGTCGAGCGGCTATGGCTACACCTTC. Protein: CASSFGSSGYGYTF.

This CDR3 reads CASSDGTGSNSPLHF. In DNA, the CDR3 is TGCGCCAGCAGCGACGGGACAGGGAGTAATTCACCCCTCCACTTT. This rearrangement joins TRBV5-1 to TRBJ1-6; 9 bases map to TRBD1. J gave up 6 bases and V 4 bases, and 5 bases lay outside the gene matches. There are 15 residues in the CDR3. Germline V gene data show CDR1 as SGHRS and CDR2 as YFSETQ. Full variable domain (outside the CDR3, taken from reference TRBV5-1 and TRBJ1-6): KAGVTQTPRYLIKTRGQQVTLSCSPISGHRSVSWYQQTPGQGLQFLFEYFSETQRNKGNFPGRFSGRQFSNSRSEMNVSTLELGDSALYLCASSDGTGSNSPLHFGNGTRLTVT.

V gene TRBV30 combines with J gene TRBJ1-5, with TRBD1 identical over 8 bases. The V and J ends lost 3 bases and 2 bases, in that order; junction bases with no gene match: 0. Germline V gives CDR1 GTSNPN, CDR2 SVGIG (reference sequence). The CDR3 is 13 amino acids. Here the CDR3 DNA reads TGTGCCTGGAGGGGACAGGGCAATCAGCCCCAGCATTTT. Its translation: CAWRGQGNQPQHF.

The chain employs TRBV10-3 and TRBJ2-7; D unclear. This CDR3 comprises 12 residues. Germline V gene sequence: CDR1 ENHRY, CDR2 SYGVKD. V was clipped by 4 bases and J by 2 bases, with 6 bases between them. CDR3: CAISASTYEQYF. CDR3 in DNA: TGTGCCATCAGTGCCAGTACCTACGAGCAGTACTTC.

The chain is built from TRBV3-1 (or the pseudogene TRBV3-2) and TRBJ1-1, with 9 bases that match TRBD1. The CDR3 runs 17 residues. V lost 0 bases and J lost 0; bases outside the gene matches: 5. Germline V gives CDR1 LGHDT, CDR2 YNNKEL (reference sequence). The chain's CDR3 is CASSQDTGGRVNTEAFF. In nucleotides, the CDR3 is TGTGCCAGCAGCCAAGATACAGGGGGCAGGGTGAACACTGAAGCTTTCTTT.

V gene TRBV25-1 combines with J gene TRBJ1-2; D not resolved. This CDR3 is built from 13 residues. Germline CDR1 reads MGHDK; CDR2 reads SYGVNS. Trimming took 3 bases from V and 4 from J, leaving 9 bases between them. The CDR3 spells CASSERESYGYTF. The CDR3 DNA sequence: TGTGCCAGCAGTGAGAGGGAGAGCTATGGCTACACCTTC.